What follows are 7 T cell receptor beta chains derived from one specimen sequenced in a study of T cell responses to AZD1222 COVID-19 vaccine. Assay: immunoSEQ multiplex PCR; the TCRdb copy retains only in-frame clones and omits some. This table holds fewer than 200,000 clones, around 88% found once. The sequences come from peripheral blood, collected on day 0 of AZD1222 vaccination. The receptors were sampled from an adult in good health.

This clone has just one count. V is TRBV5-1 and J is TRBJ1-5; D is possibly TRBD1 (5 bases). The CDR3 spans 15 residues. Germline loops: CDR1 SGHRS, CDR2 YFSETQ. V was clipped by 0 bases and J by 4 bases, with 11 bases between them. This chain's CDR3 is CASSLGGEGNQPQHF. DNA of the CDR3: TGCGCCAGCAGCTTGGGGGGTGAGGGGAATCAGCCCCAGCATTTT.

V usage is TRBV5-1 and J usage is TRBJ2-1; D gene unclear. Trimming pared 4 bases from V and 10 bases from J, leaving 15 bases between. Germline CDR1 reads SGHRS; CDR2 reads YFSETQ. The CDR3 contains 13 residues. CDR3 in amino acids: CASSPEAGKEQFF. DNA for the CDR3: TGCGCCAGCAGCCCCGAGGCCGGAAAGGAGCAGTTCTTC.

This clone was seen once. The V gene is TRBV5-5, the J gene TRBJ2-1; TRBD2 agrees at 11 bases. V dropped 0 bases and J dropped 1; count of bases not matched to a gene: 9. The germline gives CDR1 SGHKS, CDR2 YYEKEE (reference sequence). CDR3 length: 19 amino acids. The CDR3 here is CASSLVRLAGQWSYNEQFF. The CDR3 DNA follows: TGTGCCAGCAGCTTGGTAAGACTAGCGGGACAGTGGTCCTACAATGAGCAGTTCTTC.

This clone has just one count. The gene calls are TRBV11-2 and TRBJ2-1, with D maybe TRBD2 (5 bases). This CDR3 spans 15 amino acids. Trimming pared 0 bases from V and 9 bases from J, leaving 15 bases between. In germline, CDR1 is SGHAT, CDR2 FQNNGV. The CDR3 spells CASSLEASFFGEQFF. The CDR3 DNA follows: TGTGCCAGCAGCTTAGAGGCTAGCTTCTTTGGTGAGCAGTTCTTC.

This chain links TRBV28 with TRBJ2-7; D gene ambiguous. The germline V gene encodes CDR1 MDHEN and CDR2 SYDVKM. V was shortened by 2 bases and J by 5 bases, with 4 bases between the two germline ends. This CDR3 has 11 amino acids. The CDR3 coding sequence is TGTGCCAGCAGTTTACGGGACGAGCAGTACTTC. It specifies CASSLRDEQYF. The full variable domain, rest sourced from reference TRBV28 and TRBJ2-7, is DVKVTQSSRYLVKRTGEKVFLECVQDMDHENMFWYRQDPGLGLRLIYFSYDVKMKEKGDIPEGYSVSREKKERFSLILESASTNQTSMYLCASSLRDEQYFGPGTRLTVT.

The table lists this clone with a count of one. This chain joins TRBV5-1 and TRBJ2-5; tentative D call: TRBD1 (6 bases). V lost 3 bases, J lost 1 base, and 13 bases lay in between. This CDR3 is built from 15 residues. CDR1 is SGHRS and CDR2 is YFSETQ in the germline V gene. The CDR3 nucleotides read TGCGCCAGCAGCTCGGGCCAGGGGTCCCAAGAGACCCAGTACTTC. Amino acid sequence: CASSSGQGSQETQYF.

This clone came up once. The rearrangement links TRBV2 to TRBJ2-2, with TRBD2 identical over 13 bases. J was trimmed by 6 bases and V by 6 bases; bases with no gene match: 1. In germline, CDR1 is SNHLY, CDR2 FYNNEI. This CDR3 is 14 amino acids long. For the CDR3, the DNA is TGTGCCAGCAGGGGACTAGCGGGGCCCGGGGAGCTGTTTTTT. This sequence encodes CASRGLAGPGELFF. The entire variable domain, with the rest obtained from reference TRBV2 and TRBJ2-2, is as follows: EPEVTQTPSHQVTQMGQEVILRCVPISNHLYFYWYRQILGQKVEFLVSFYNNEISEKSEIFDDQFSVERPDGSNFTLKIRSTKLEDSAMYFCASRGLAGPGELFFGEGSRLTVL.